The rows below give T cell receptor beta chains drawn from one sample of a study of T cell responses to AZD1222 COVID-19 vaccine. TCRdb keeps only in-frame clones here, not all; method: immunoSEQ multiplex PCR. The table lists 150,000 to 200,000 clones, 92% of them singletons. This sample comprised peripheral blood, obtained 28 days after the second AZD1222 dose. The receptors derive from an adult who received the AZD1222 COVID-19 vaccine. CDR3s include the opening cysteine and the closing phenylalanine or tryptophan. The order of the fields is D gene, J gene, V gene, CDR3 length, CDR3 protein. D genes are given only for firm matches.

>TRBD2|TRBJ2-1|TRBV9|16
CASSAQAGELGNEQFF
>NA|TRBJ1-1|TRBV6-5|14
CASSYSWDKIEAFF
>TRBD1|TRBJ2-7|TRBV23-1|16
CASSHHSGDRVYEQYF
>NA|TRBJ1-3|TRBV5-6|15
CASSWAGVGGNTIYF
>NA|TRBJ2-1|TRBV19|16
CASIPPLQQRYNEQFF
>TRBD1|TRBJ1-4|TRBV30|13
CARKTGGSEKLFF
>NA|TRBJ2-5|TRBV20-1|11
CSARLTRGQNF
>NA|TRBJ1-4|TRBV5-4|15
CASSLGRGGGEKLFF
>NA|TRBJ1-2|TRBV3-1/TRBV3-2|15
CASSTLSWGNYGYTF
>NA|TRBJ1-2|TRBV7-9|14
CASSPPSGKDGYTF
>NA|TRBJ2-5|TRBV4-1|15
CASSQGVAGLETQYF
>TRBD1|TRBJ2-1|TRBV5-4|15
CASSLWGQTYNEQFF
>TRBD1|TRBJ2-4|TRBV28|18
CASRRTGNLVLAKNIQYF
>NA|TRBJ1-2|TRBV29-1|14
CSGGGGAPPYGYTF
>TRBD1|TRBJ1-1|TRBV5-6|16
CASSFGTGGANTEAFF
>TRBD1|TRBJ1-5|TRBV11-2|13
CASSWTGNQPQHF
>NA|TRBJ1-1|TRBV19|11
CASRGTLEAFF
>NA|TRBJ1-1|TRBV30|10
CAGRRREAFF
>TRBD2|TRBJ2-2|TRBV6-2/TRBV6-3|17
CASSYSIASGNTGELFF
>NA|TRBJ2-2|TRBV18|16
CASSPQRGLNTGELFF
>NA|TRBJ1-4|TRBV4-1|16
CASSQDVGAGDEKLFF
>TRBD1|TRBJ2-2|TRBV9|17
CASSVEWTGGKGGELFF
>NA|TRBJ2-7|TRBV5-3|15
CARSSYTERTYEQYF
>NA|TRBJ2-5|TRBV11-2|13
CASSLVVPGAVHF
>NA|TRBJ1-1|TRBV7-9|12
CASSGRGTEAFF
>TRBD1|TRBJ1-4|TRBV9|18
CASSVGTGAGGGNEKLFF
>NA|TRBJ1-1|TRBV7-9|15
CASSGPVGGGTEAFF
>NA|TRBJ2-3|TRBV5-8|16
CASSPAGPFTTDTQYF
>NA|TRBJ1-4|TRBV7-9|15
CASSLAEATNEKLFF
>TRBD2|TRBJ2-1|TRBV15|19
CATSRGPGTSGSSYNEQFF
>NA|TRBJ1-5|TRBV18|14
CASSPGQGYQPQHF
>NA|TRBJ1-1|TRBV7-2|14
CASSLVGDSTEAFF
>NA|TRBJ1-1|TRBV5-8|15
CASSSGVSTNTEAFF
>NA|TRBJ1-5|TRBV15|14
CATSTTESNQPQHF
>TRBD1|TRBJ1-2|TRBV10-2|14
CASSPGRGTYGYTF
>TRBD2|TRBJ2-5|TRBV6-1|14
CASSDGRDQETQYF
>NA|TRBJ2-1|TRBV21-1|17
CASILCRRDGAYNEQFF
>NA|TRBJ1-5|TRBV2|15
CASSEVEADNQPQHF
>NA|TRBJ1-4|TRBV4-1|15
CASSRTPATNEKLFF
>TRBD1|TRBJ1-3|TRBV7-2|17
CASRRDRGGSTGNTIYF
>NA|TRBJ1-5|TRBV28|15
CASSLFGGGGQPQHF
>NA|TRBJ1-2|TRBV6-5|11
CASKANYGYTF
>NA|TRBJ2-3|TRBV3-1/TRBV3-2|16
CASSQEDEVARDTQYF
>NA|TRBJ1-1|TRBV27|16
CASSPTEPGMNTEAFF
>NA|TRBJ1-4|TRBV7-9|16
CASSSSYGGSNEKLFF
>NA|TRBJ2-1|TRBV5-4|17
CASSSLGLGGPGGEQFF
>NA|TRBJ1-5|TRBV2|14
CASSRGGGNQPQHF
>NA|TRBJ1-3|TRBV5-4|15
CASSLGRDGQNTIYF
>TRBD1|TRBJ2-2|TRBV18|21
CASSLLLVGTGGSANTGELFF
>NA|TRBJ2-6|TRBV4-2|19
CASSLGRISGAAGANVLTF
>TRBD2|TRBJ2-1|TRBV7-6|15
CASSLDSGSYNEQFF